The 27 T cell receptor beta chains below all came from one sample that was sequenced in a study of blood T cell repertoires in COVID-19. Produced via immunoSEQ multiplex PCR; TCRdb's table is partial and in-frame only. The data hold about 34,000 clones, with around 77% observed a single time. Sequences were obtained from peripheral blood. The receptors originated from a human donor in a cohort sampled during active COVID-19.

The sample holds one count of this clone. The gene calls are TRBV14 and TRBJ1-2; D gene unclear. The CDR3 extends over 13 amino acids. V was clipped by 4 bases and J by 7 bases, with 13 bases between them. CDR1 is SGHDN and CDR2 is FVKESK in the germline V gene. DNA of the CDR3: TGTGCCAGCAGCCTAAAACCCAGCGGTGGCTACACCTTC. Protein: CASSLKPSGGYTF.

A single count supports this clone. This sequence joins TRBV4-1 and TRBJ1-6, with D hard to call. There are 19 residues in the CDR3. Germline loops: CDR1 MGHRA, CDR2 YSYEKL. V was trimmed by 0 bases and J by 6 bases, leaving 21 bases between them. CDR3 bases: TGCGCCAGCAGCCAAGATGGAGGAGGGAGAAGATATTCTAATTCACCCCTCCACTTT. Encoded protein: CASSQDGGGRRYSNSPLHF.

The chain recombines TRBV27 with TRBJ2-1, with D perhaps matching TRBD2 (5 bases). This CDR3 is 11 amino acids long. Germline CDR1 and CDR2: MNHEY and SMNVEV (reference sequence). Trimming removed 5 bases at V and 8 bases at J, with 7 bases between. CDR3 coding DNA: TGTGCCAGCAGTACTAGGTATGAGCAGTTCTTC. Translating it yields CASSTRYEQFF.

The chain links TRBV10-2 to TRBJ2-7, with 9 bases matching TRBD2. After removal of 9 bases from V and 0 bases from J, the junction contained 6 bases not matched to a gene. This CDR3 has 14 amino acids. Per the germline V gene, CDR1 is WSHSY and CDR2 is SAAADI. CDR3 bases: TGCGCCAGTACCCTAGCGGGGCCCTCCTACGAGCAGTACTTC. Protein sequence: CASTLAGPSYEQYF.

The chain is built from TRBV4-2 and TRBJ2-1, with 16 bases fitting TRBD2. Germline-derived CDR1 and CDR2 are LGHNA and YNFKEQ. This CDR3 is built from 17 residues. The V gene end was trimmed by 8 bases and the J gene end by 9 bases; junction bases not matched to a gene: 13. The DNA of the CDR3 is TGTGCCAGCGAGGGAGGGGGACTAGCGGGAGGGCCCGGTGAGCAGTTCTTC. Translating gives CASEGGGLAGGPGEQFF.

The chain combines TRBV28 with TRBJ2-3; D might be TRBD1 (6 bases). Trimming cost V 5 bases and J 4 bases, with 16 bases left between them. The V gene's germline CDR1 is MDHEN and CDR2 SYDVKM. The CDR3 covers 15 residues. The CDR3 DNA follows: TGTGCCAGCAGTCACCCGGGACAAGCAGCAGATACGCAGTATTTT. It encodes CASSHPGQAADTQYF.

The chain uses TRBV27 and TRBJ2-7; 7 bases fit TRBD1. The CDR3 has 13 residues. Trimming took 3 bases from V and 4 from J; bases not matched to a gene: 3. Germline assignment: CDR1 MNHEY and CDR2 SMNVEV (reference sequence). In nucleotides, the CDR3 is TGTGCCAGCAGTTTTATACAGGGGTACGAGCAGTACTTC. Protein product: CASSFIQGYEQYF.

The V and J genes are TRBV5-1 and TRBJ2-3, with TRBD2 matching 11 bases. The CDR3 is 16 amino acids. V was pared by 1 base and J by 5 bases, with 6 bases of the junction left unmatched. Germline V CDR1 and CDR2: SGHRS, YFSETQ. The CDR3 reads CASSLLLAGDRDTQYF. DNA for the CDR3: TGCGCCAGCAGCTTGTTACTAGCGGGGGATCGAGATACGCAGTATTTT.

There are a few counts of this clone. The chain recombines TRBV7-7 with TRBJ2-2; possible D gene TRBD1, 5 bases. Trimming shortened V by 5 bases and J by 6 bases, and 16 bases separated the two germline ends. The length of the CDR3 is 15 residues. Germline V gene lookup returns CDR1 SSHAT and CDR2 FNYEAQ (reference sequence). As DNA, the CDR3 is TGTGCCAGCAGCGGAACAGGTCCTGGGGCCGGGGAGCTGTTTTTT. This codes for CASSGTGPGAGELFF.

This clone has just one count. The chain has TRBV11-2 and TRBJ2-5; D call uncertain. Germline V gives CDR1 SGHAT, CDR2 FQNNGV. Trimming pared 4 bases from V and 2 bases from J, leaving 2 bases between. The CDR3 loop spans 11 amino acids. The CDR3 is CASSSQETQYF. The CDR3 DNA sequence: TGTGCCAGCAGCTCACAAGAGACCCAGTACTTC.

V is TRBV29-1 and J is TRBJ1-2, with D unclear. Germline CDR1 and CDR2: SQVTM and ANQGSEA. This CDR3 is built from 16 residues. The V and J ends lost 7 bases and 3 bases respectively, with 24 bases between them. Here the CDR3 reads CSAYGVSGDWDYGYTF. The CDR3 DNA reads as TGCAGCGCATATGGGGTCAGCGGGGATTGGGACTATGGCTACACCTTC.

The rearrangement links TRBV21-1 to TRBJ2-2; the D segment call TRBD2 is taken from the table without a DNA check. TRBV21-1 is shown as a pseudogene. This CDR3 spans 16 amino acids. The CDR3 region is CASSRGTSPCTGELFF. CDR3 DNA sequence: TGTGCCAGCAGCAGGGGGACTAGCCCTTGCACCGGGGAGCTGTTTTTT.

The chain is built from TRBV20-1 and TRBJ1-5; 8 nucleotides line up with TRBD1. V dropped 3 bases and J dropped 11; count of bases not matched to a gene: 18. The CDR3 contains 16 residues. Germline V lookup: CDR1 DFQATT, CDR2 SNEGSKA (reference sequence). CDR3 in amino acids: CSASDRQGPQRVAQHF. The CDR3, as DNA: TGCAGTGCTAGTGACCGACAGGGGCCCCAGCGGGTGGCCCAGCATTTT.

This sequence joins TRBV18 and TRBJ1-5; 8 positions agree with TRBD1. Losses at the gene ends were 4 bases for V and 0 bases for J; bases not matched to a gene: 2. Per the germline V gene, CDR1 is KGHSH and CDR2 is LQKENI. CDR3 length: 15 amino acids. The CDR3 DNA reads TGTGCCAGCTCACACGACAGGGGTAGCAATCAGCCCCAGCATTTT. This encodes CASSHDRGSNQPQHF.

The chain is built from TRBV9 and TRBJ2-2; a weak D match, TRBD2 (6 bases). The CDR3 length is 14 residues. Per germline, CDR1 SGDLS and CDR2 YYNGEE. Trimming left V 2 bases short and J 7 bases short, with 12 bases between. The CDR3 is CASSVIAADGELFF. Here the CDR3 DNA reads TGTGCCAGCAGCGTTATAGCGGCGGACGGGGAGCTGTTTTTT.

The chain uses TRBV2 and TRBJ2-7; D possibly corresponds to TRBD2 (5 bases). CDR1 and CDR2 (germline): SNHLY, FYNNEI. Trimming took off 6 bases at V and 3 bases at J, with 15 bases between the two ends. This CDR3 is built from 14 residues. In DNA form, the CDR3 reads TGTGCCAGCAGGACCGATCTAGCTTTCTACGAGCAGTACTTC. Protein product: CASRTDLAFYEQYF. The whole variable domain, remainder taken from reference TRBV2 and TRBJ2-7, is EPEVTQTPSHQVTQMGQEVILRCVPISNHLYFYWYRQILGQKVEFLVSFYNNEISEKSEIFDDQFSVERPDGSNFTLKIRSTKLEDSAMYFCASRTDLAFYEQYFGPGTRLTVT.

This clone was recorded a few times. The rearrangement joins TRBV24-1 to TRBJ2-2; a weak D match, TRBD1 (7 bases). Germline CDR1 and CDR2: KGHDR and SFDVKD. V lost 5 bases, J lost 0 bases, and 9 bases lay in between. The CDR3 loop spans 15 amino acids. In nucleotides, the CDR3 is TGTGCCACCAGTGGCGGGACAGCGAACACCGGGGAGCTGTTTTTT. This codes for CATSGGTANTGELFF.

This chain uses TRBV18 with TRBJ2-1; 8 bases map to TRBD2. J gave up 5 bases and V 0 bases, and 0 bases lay outside the gene matches. The CDR3 spans 14 residues. Germline CDR1 and CDR2: KGHSH and LQKENI. The CDR3 nucleotides read TGTGCCAGCTCACCACCTAGCGGGAACAATGAGCAGTTCTTC. This gives the protein CASSPPSGNNEQFF.

The chain has TRBV7-7 and TRBJ2-3; 8 nucleotides align to TRBD2. The CDR3 is 13 residues long. V lost 4 bases to trimming and J lost 4 bases; unmatched junction nucleotides: 1. CDR1 is SSHAT, CDR2 FNYEAQ, per germline (reference sequence). CDR3 residues: CASSSGGPDTQYF. The CDR3 DNA follows: TGTGCCAGCAGCTCGGGAGGGCCAGATACGCAGTATTTT. The variable domain in full, with the rest retrieved from reference TRBV7-7 and TRBJ2-3, is GAGVSQSPRYKVTKRGQDVTLRCDPISSHATLYWYQQALGQGPEFLTYFNYEAQPDKSGLPSDRFSAERPEGSISTLTIQRTEQRDSAMYRCASSSGGPDTQYFGPGTRLTVL.

The chain has TRBV30 and TRBJ1-3; the D gene is possibly TRBD1 (6 bases). CDR3 length equals 14 residues. The V gene's germline CDR1 is GTSNPN and CDR2 SVGIG (reference sequence). V was shortened by 2 bases and J by 7 bases, with 15 bases between the two germline ends. The CDR3 region is CAWSFRGGRNTIYF. The CDR3 DNA reads TGTGCCTGGAGTTTCAGGGGTGGAAGGAACACCATATATTTT.

The table lists this clone with many counts. The rearrangement uses TRBV7-2 and TRBJ1-6; TRBD1 might be the D (5 bases). V dropped 3 bases and J dropped 0 bases, with 9 bases sitting between them. CDR1 SGHTA and CDR2 FQGNSA come from the germline V gene. This CDR3 comprises 16 residues. This chain's CDR3 is CASSLQGSSYNSPLHF. In DNA form, the CDR3 reads TGTGCCAGCAGCTTGCAGGGAAGCTCCTATAATTCACCCCTCCACTTT.

The CDR3, as DNA: TGTGCCAGCAGTTCACAGACAGGGCGGGGAAACACCATATATTTT. Amino acid sequence: CASSSQTGRGNTIYF. V usage is TRBV6-6 and J usage is TRBJ1-3; 7 bases fit TRBD1. The CDR3 has 15 residues. The V gene end was trimmed by 4 bases and the J gene end by 4 bases; junction bases not matched to a gene: 7. CDR1 is MNHNY, CDR2 SVGAGI, per germline (reference sequence).

The V and J genes are TRBV6-2 or TRBV6-3 and TRBJ2-2; 10 bases fit TRBD2. In germline, CDR1 is MNHEY, CDR2 SVGEGT. The CDR3 contains 14 residues. V shed 6 bases and J 9 bases; nucleotides not matched to a gene: 7. CDR3 in amino acids: CASSSTSGYRELFF. CDR3 in DNA: TGTGCCAGCAGCTCGACTAGCGGGTACAGGGAGCTGTTTTTT.

In DNA form, the CDR3 reads TGTGCCACCAGCAGGGGAGGGGCGGTGAACACTGAAGCTTTCTTT. This gives the protein CATSRGGAVNTEAFF. The genes are TRBV15 and TRBJ1-1; D perhaps matches TRBD1 (5 bases). This CDR3 is 15 amino acids long. The germline CDR1 and CDR2 sequences are LNHNV and YYDKDF (reference sequence). Trimming took off 3 bases at V and 0 bases at J, with 11 bases between the two ends. The variable domain in full, completed from reference TRBV15 and TRBJ1-1, reads DAMVIQNPRYQVTQFGKPVTLSCSQTLNHNVMYWYQQKSSQAPKLLFHYYDKDFNNEADTPDNFQSRRPNTSFCFLDIRSPGLGDTAMYLCATSRGGAVNTEAFFGQGTRLTVV.

The gene calls are TRBV5-1 and TRBJ1-2; D call uncertain. CDR3 length: 14 residues. Germline lookup yields CDR1 SGHRS and CDR2 YFSETQ. Trimming pared 0 bases from V and 1 base from J, leaving 7 bases between. The CDR3 nucleotides are TGCGCCAGCAGCTTGGGGCCGGGTAACTATGGCTACACCTTC. It is translated as CASSLGPGNYGYTF.

This clone was counted a few times. The rearrangement links TRBV28 to TRBJ2-7; TRBD1 matches 8 bases. V lost 8 bases to trimming and J lost 7 bases; unmatched junction nucleotides: 10. Germline CDR1 is MDHEN and CDR2 is SYDVKM. This CDR3 is built from 13 residues. In nucleotides, the CDR3 is TGTGCCAGCGGGTCGACAGGGGTAAGAGAGCAGTACTTC. Protein: CASGSTGVREQYF. Variable domain in full (rest from reference TRBV28 and TRBJ2-7): DVKVTQSSRYLVKRTGEKVFLECVQDMDHENMFWYRQDPGLGLRLIYFSYDVKMKEKGDIPEGYSVSREKKERFSLILESASTNQTSMYLCASGSTGVREQYFGPGTRLTVT.

The chain carries TRBV6-5 and TRBJ1-2, with TRBD1 identical over 7 bases. Trimming removed 7 bases from V and 4 bases from J; junction bases left unmatched: 6. Germline CDR1 reads MNHEY; CDR2 reads SVGAGI. The CDR3 covers 13 residues. This chain's CDR3 is CASNRQGSYGYTF. The DNA for the CDR3 is TGTGCCAGCAATAGACAGGGAAGCTATGGCTACACCTTC.